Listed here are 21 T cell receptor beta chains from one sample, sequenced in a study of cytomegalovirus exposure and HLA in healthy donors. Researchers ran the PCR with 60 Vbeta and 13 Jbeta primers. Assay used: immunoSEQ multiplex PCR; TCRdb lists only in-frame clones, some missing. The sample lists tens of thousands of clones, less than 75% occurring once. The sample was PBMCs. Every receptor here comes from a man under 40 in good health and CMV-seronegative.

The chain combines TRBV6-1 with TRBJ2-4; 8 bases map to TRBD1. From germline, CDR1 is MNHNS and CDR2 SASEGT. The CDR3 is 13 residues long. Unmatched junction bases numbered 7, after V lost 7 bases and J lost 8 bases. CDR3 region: CASNLGQGYIQYF. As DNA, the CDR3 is TGTGCCAGCAACTTAGGACAGGGATACATTCAGTACTTC.

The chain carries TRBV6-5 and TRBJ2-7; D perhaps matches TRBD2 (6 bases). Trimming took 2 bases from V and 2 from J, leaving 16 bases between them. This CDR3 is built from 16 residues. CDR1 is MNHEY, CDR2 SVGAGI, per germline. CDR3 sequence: CASSYTRVREAYEQYF. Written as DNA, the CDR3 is TGTGCCAGCAGTTACACTAGGGTGAGGGAGGCCTACGAGCAGTACTTC.

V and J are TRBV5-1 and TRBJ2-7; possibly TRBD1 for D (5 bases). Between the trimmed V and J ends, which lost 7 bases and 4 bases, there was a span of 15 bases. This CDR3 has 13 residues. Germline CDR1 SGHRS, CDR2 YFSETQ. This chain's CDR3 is CASREPTEYEQYF. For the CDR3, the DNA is TGCGCCAGCCGCGAACCGACAGAGTACGAGCAGTACTTC. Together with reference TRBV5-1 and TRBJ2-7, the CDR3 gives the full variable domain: KAGVTQTPRYLIKTRGQQVTLSCSPISGHRSVSWYQQTPGQGLQFLFEYFSETQRNKGNFPGRFSGRQFSNSRSEMNVSTLELGDSALYLCASREPTEYEQYFGPGTRLTVT.

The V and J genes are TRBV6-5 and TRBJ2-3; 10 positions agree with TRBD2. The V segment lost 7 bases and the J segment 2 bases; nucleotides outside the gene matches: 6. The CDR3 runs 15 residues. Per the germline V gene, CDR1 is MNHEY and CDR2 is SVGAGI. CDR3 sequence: CASTESGRATDTQYF. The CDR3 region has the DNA TGTGCCAGCACCGAAAGCGGGAGGGCCACAGATACGCAGTATTTT.

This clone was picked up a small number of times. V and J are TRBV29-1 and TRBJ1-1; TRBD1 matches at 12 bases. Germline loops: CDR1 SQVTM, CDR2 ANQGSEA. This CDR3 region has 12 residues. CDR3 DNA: TGCAGTGGGGACAGGGGGCGTACTGAAGCTTTCTTT. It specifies CSGDRGRTEAFF.

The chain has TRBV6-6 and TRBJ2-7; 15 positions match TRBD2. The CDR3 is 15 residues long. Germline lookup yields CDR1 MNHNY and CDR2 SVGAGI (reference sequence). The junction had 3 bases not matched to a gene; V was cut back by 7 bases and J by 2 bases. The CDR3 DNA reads TGTGCCAGCACGGGACTAGCGGGAGGCACCTACGAGCAGTACTTC. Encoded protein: CASTGLAGGTYEQYF.

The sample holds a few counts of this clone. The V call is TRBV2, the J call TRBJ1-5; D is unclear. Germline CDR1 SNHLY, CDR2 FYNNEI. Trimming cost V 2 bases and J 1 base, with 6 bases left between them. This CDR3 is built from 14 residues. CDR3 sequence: CASSEYSSNQPQHF. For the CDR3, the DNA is TGTGCCAGCAGTGAATATAGCAGCAATCAGCCCCAGCATTTT.

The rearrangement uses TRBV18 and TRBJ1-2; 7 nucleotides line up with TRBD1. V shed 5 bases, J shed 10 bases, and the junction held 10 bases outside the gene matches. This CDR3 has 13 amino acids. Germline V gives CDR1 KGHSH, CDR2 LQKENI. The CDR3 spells CASSSGQVVAYTF. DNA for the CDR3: TGTGCCAGCTCATCCGGACAGGTGGTCGCCTACACCTTC.

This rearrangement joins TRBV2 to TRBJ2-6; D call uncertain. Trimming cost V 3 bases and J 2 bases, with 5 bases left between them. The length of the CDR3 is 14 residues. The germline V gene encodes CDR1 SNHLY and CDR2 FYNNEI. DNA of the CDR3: TGTGCCAGCAGTGATATTGCTGGGGCCAACGTCCTGACTTTC. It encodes CASSDIAGANVLTF.

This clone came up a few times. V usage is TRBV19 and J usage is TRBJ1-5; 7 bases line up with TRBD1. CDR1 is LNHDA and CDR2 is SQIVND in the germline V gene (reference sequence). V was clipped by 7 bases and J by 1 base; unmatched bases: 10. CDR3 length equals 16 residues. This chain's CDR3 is CASNLQGSSSNQPQHF. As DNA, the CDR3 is TGTGCCAGTAATTTACAGGGGTCCTCCAGCAATCAGCCCCAGCATTTT.

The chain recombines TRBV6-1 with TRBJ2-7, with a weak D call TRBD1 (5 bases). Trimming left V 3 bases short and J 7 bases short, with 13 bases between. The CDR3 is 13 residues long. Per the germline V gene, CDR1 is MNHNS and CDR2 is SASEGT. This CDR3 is CASSEVQGWEQYF. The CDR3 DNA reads TGTGCCAGCAGTGAGGTTCAGGGTTGGGAGCAGTACTTC.

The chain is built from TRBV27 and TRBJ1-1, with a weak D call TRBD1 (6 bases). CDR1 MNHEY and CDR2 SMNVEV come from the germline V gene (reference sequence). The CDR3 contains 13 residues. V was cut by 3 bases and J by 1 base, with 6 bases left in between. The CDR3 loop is CASSLDRNTEAFF. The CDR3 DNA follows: TGTGCCAGCAGTTTGGACAGGAACACTGAAGCTTTCTTT.

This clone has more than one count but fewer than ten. CDR3 nucleotide sequence: TGTGCCAGCCGGGACAGCCGGCCCAATCAGCCCCAGCATTTT. Translation gives CASRDSRPNQPQHF. This chain joins TRBV27 and TRBJ1-5; 7 nucleotides agree with TRBD1. Germline V lookup: CDR1 MNHEY, CDR2 SMNVEV (reference sequence). The CDR3 spans 14 residues. After removal of 8 bases from V and 3 bases from J, the junction contained 7 bases not matched to a gene.

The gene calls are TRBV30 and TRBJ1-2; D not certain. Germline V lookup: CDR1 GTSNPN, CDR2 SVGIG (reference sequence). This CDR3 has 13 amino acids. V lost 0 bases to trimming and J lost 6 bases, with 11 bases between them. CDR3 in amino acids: CAWSVAFSNGYTF. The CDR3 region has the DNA TGTGCCTGGAGTGTAGCTTTCTCAAATGGCTACACCTTC. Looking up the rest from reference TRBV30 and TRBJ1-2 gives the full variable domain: SQTIHQWPATLVQPVGSPLSLECTVEGTSNPNLYWYRQAAGRGLQLLFYSVGIGQISSEVPQNLSASRPQDRQFILSSKKLLLSDSGFYLCAWSVAFSNGYTFGSGTRLTVV.

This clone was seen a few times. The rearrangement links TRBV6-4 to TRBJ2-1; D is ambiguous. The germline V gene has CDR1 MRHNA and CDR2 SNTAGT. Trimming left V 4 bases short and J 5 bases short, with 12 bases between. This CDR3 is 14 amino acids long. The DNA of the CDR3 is TGTGCCAGCAGTGGTCCTCACGCTAACAATGAGCAGTTCTTC. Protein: CASSGPHANNEQFF.

The chain's CDR3 is CASTTQRGTEAFF. The CDR3 DNA is TGCGCCAGCACAACCCAGCGGGGCACTGAAGCTTTCTTT. The chain links TRBV10-2 to TRBJ1-1; no clear D. Germline CDR1 and CDR2: WSHSY and SAAADI. With 7 bases removed from V and 4 bases from J, the gap between germline ends came to 13 bases. The CDR3 is 13 amino acids.

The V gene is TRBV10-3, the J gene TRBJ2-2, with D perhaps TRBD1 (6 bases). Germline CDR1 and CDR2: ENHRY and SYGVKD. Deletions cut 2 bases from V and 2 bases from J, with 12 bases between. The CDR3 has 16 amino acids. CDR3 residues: CAISESGQYNTGELFF. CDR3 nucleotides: TGTGCCATCAGTGAGAGCGGACAGTACAACACCGGGGAGCTGTTTTTT.

The CDR3 coding sequence is TGTGCCAGCTCACCTAGCCCGGGGACCAGCGGGGAGTACGAGCAGTACTTC. This encodes CASSPSPGTSGEYEQYF. The chain recombines TRBV18 with TRBJ2-7, with TRBD2 identical over 7 bases. The CDR3 runs to 17 residues. V was pared by 3 bases and J by 4 bases, with 15 bases of the junction left unmatched. CDR1 and CDR2 from the germline V gene are KGHSH and LQKENI.

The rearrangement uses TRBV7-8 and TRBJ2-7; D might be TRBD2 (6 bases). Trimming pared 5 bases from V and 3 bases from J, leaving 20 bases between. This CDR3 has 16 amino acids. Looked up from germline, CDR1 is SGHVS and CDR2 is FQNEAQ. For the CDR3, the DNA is TGTGCCAGCAGCCCACTCATCGGGGCTAGCGACTACGAGCAGTACTTC. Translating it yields CASSPLIGASDYEQYF. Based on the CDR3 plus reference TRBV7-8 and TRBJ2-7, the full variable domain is GAGVSQSPRYKVAKRGQDVALRCDPISGHVSLFWYQQALGQGPEFLTYFQNEAQLDKSGLPSDRFFAERPEGSVSTLKIQRTQQEDSAVYLCASSPLIGASDYEQYFGPGTRLTVT.

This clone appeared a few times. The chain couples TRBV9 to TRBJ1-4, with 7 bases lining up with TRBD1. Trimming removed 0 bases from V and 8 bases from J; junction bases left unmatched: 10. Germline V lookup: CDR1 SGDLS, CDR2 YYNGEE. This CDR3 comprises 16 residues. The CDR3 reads CASSVGDRQGEEKLFF. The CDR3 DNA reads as TGTGCCAGCAGCGTAGGCGATCGACAGGGAGAGGAAAAACTGTTTTTT.

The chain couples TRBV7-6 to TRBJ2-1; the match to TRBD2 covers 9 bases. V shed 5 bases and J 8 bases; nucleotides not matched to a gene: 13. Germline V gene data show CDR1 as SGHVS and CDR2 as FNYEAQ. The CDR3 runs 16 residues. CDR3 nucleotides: TGTGCCAGCAGCAAAGAGACTGCGGGAGGGCCAGATGAGCAGTTCTTC. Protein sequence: CASSKETAGGPDEQFF. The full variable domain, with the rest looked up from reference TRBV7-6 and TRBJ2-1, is GAGVSQSPRYKVTKRGQDVALRCDPISGHVSLYWYRQALGQGPEFLTYFNYEAQQDKSGLPNDRFSAERPEGSISTLTIQRTEQRDSAMYRCASSKETAGGPDEQFFGPGTRLTVL.